This TCR beta chain derives from a study of PD-1 blockade in classical Hodgkin lymphoma. TCRdb's copy holds only in-frame clones and misses some; the assay was immunoSEQ multiplex PCR. The sample shows around 10,000 clones, around 90% of them seen only once. The J segment lost 2 bases and the V segment lost 0 bases, leaving 5 bases of the junction unmatched. The CDR3 sequence is 16 residues long. Study outcomes and limitations: A reduction in baseline TCR diversity was reportedly seen in newly diagnosed patients relative to healthy donors.

Regarding this clone: What it recognizes is unknown.

Time point defined: newly diagnosed, previously untreated cHL patient sample. Investigators obtained CD8+ T cells from thawed PBMCs by magnetic negative selection. This chain connects TRBV23-1 to TRBJ2-3, with TRBD1 identical over 7 bases. TRBV23-1 is reported as an ORF; its role is uncertain. Specimen: CD8+ T cells from blood. The clonotype originates from a human donor with classical Hodgkin lymphoma. The CDR3 sequence is CASSQSTGSPTDTQYF. CDR3 in DNA: TGCGCCAGCAGTCAATCGACAGGGAGTCCCACAGATACGCAGTATTTT.